A selection of T cell receptor beta chains follows, all from one sample in a study of blood T cells in healthy people across ages. TCRdb re-analysed the 5' RACE reads in MiXCR, keeping a single row per CDR3 protein. The sample records some 800,000 distinct CDR3 sequences, approximately 48% being singletons. Sequenced input: blood. The receptors derive from a man between 60 and 75 years old in good health. Both conserved end residues are part of each CDR3. A D gene is named only where the DNA matches it firmly. Rows give clone size only sometimes, using once, few, many, or a class for an expanded clone.

TGTGCCAGCAGCGTAGCCGGGACTGATTACGAGCAGTACTTC CASSVAGTDYEQYF TRBJ2-7 . few TRBV9
TGCAGTGCTAGGGTCTTCGGACGGATCTCTGGGGCCAACGTCCTGACTTTC CSARVFGRISGANVLTF TRBJ2-6 . many TRBV20-1
TGTGCCAGCAGACGGGACATTTATCAGCCCCAGCATTTT CASRRDIYQPQHF TRBJ1-5 . few TRBV6-5
TGTGCCAGCAGCATCCGGGACAGGGGCTCAGAAGCTTTCTTT CASSIRDRGSEAFF TRBJ1-1 TRBD1 few TRBV7-2
TGCGCCAGCAGTAAGGGTTTTTTGGGCTCCTACGAGCAGTACTTC CASSKGFLGSYEQYF TRBJ2-7 . few TRBV4-1
TGTGCCAGCTCACCAGTACAGGGGTTTGGAGAAAAACTGTTTTTT CASSPVQGFGEKLFF TRBJ1-4 TRBD1 . TRBV18
TGCAGTGCTAGAGGAGGAATAAAGCAGTTCTTC CSARGGIKQFF TRBJ2-1 . . TRBV20-1
TGTGCCAGCAGCCAAGATGCTTCGGGGGGCCGCGCCCTCCACTTT CASSQDASGGRALHF TRBJ1-6 . . TRBV3-1
TGCAGTGCTAGGTGGGACAGTGAGCAGTTCTTC CSARWDSEQFF TRBJ2-1 TRBD1 few TRBV20-1
TGCAGTGCTACGAGGGGGGGCTACAATGAGCAGTTCTTC CSATRGGYNEQFF TRBJ2-1 . . TRBV20-1
TGTGCCATCAGTGAGTTGGCCAGTAATGAGCAGTTCTTC CAISELASNEQFF TRBJ2-1 . . TRBV10-3
TGTGCCAGCAGCCCCACTAGCGGGGGGCCCCCAGATACGCAGTATTTT CASSPTSGGPPDTQYF TRBJ2-3 TRBD2 . TRBV11-2
TGCAGCGTTGAGGGTCACTACGAGCAGTACTTC CSVEGHYEQYF TRBJ2-7 . many TRBV29-1
TGTGCCAGCAGTGTGGGGGCAGCATCTAACTATGGCTGCACCTTC CASSVGAASNYGCTF TRBJ1-2 . few TRBV12-3/TRBV12-4
TGCGCCAGCAGCCAAGATCGACTAGCGGCCGGGGAGCTGTTTTTT CASSQDRLAAGELFF TRBJ2-2 TRBD2 . TRBV4-3
TGTGCCAGCCAGCAGCTGGGCACCTTACAGTACTTC CASQQLGTLQYF TRBJ2-5 . . TRBV12-3/TRBV12-4
TGTGCCAGCAGCCCCAATCGGCGGGGGAGCACAGATACGCAGTATTTT CASSPNRRGSTDTQYF TRBJ2-3 TRBD2 few TRBV3-1
TGTGCCAGCAGTTTAGGGACAGGGGGCGCGAATAAGCAGTTCTTC CASSLGTGGANKQFF TRBJ2-1 TRBD1 . TRBV27
TGTGCCAGCTCGCCCGACTGGGGGCCCCAGCATTTT CASSPDWGPQHF TRBJ1-5 . . TRBV18
TGTGCCAGCAGCCCTCCTTTAATTTCGGGCGCTAACTATGGCTACACCTTC CASSPPLISGANYGYTF TRBJ1-2 . . TRBV21-1
TGTGCCAGCAGTTACTCTCTAGCGGGGGAGCTGTTTTTT CASSYSLAGELFF TRBJ2-2 . . TRBV6-5
TGTGCCAGCAGGGTAACCTACAGGGAAGATCAGCCCCAGCATTTT CASRVTYREDQPQHF TRBJ1-5 . . TRBV6-5
TGTGCCAGCAGTAAAACAGGGGGACAAGAACAGTACTTC CASSKTGGQEQYF TRBJ2-5 TRBD1 . TRBV6-2/TRBV6-3
TGCGCCAGCAGCCAAGCCCACCTAGCTAACTATGGCTACACCTTC CASSQAHLANYGYTF TRBJ1-2 . . TRBV4-3
TGTGCCAGCAGAGGAACCGGGAGGACTGAAGCTTTCTTT CASRGTGRTEAFF TRBJ1-1 . few TRBV2
TGCGCCAGCAGCGCCCGGACTAGCGGTGAGGGAGAGACCCAGTACTTC CASSARTSGEGETQYF TRBJ2-5 TRBD2 many TRBV4-1
TGCAGCGCTGGGACAGGGCCGGGCGAGCTGGTTCTTCCGGGGACCGGGGAGCTGTTTTTT CSAGTGPGELVLPGTGELFF TRBJ2-2 TRBD1 . TRBV29-1
TGTGCCAGCAGTCAGGGGGAGCCCCAGCATTTT CASSQGEPQHF TRBJ1-5 TRBD1 . TRBV6-2/TRBV6-3
TGTGCCAGCACCATTGCCCGGGGGCGGAAAGAGACCCAGTACTTC CASTIARGRKETQYF TRBJ2-5 . . TRBV6-1
TGTGCCTGGAGTCAGGACAAACGATCCTACGAGCAGTACTTC CAWSQDKRSYEQYF TRBJ2-7 . . TRBV30
TGCGCCAGCAGCAAACTAGCGGGGGATCTCAATGAGCAGTTCTTC CASSKLAGDLNEQFF TRBJ2-1 TRBD2 few TRBV4-1
TGTGCCTGGGAACGAAACACGGGGACCTATGGCTACACCTTC CAWERNTGTYGYTF TRBJ1-2 . . TRBV30
TGTGCCAGCAGCCCCTGGGGGCAGGGCTTTGGCGAGCAGTACTTC CASSPWGQGFGEQYF TRBJ2-7 . once TRBV6-2/TRBV6-3
TGTGCCAGCAGAATCCTAACAGGGCACACTGAAGCTTTCTTT CASRILTGHTEAFF TRBJ1-1 . once TRBV6-5
TGTGCCATCAGTGACGCCGCAGCTAACTATGGCTACACCTTC CAISDAAANYGYTF TRBJ1-2 . few TRBV10-3
TGTGCCAGCAGTTTGGACGGCAGACGCAATGAGCAGTTCTTC CASSLDGRRNEQFF TRBJ2-1 . . TRBV27
TGCAGTGCTCCTCTTAAGGGGGGCCCCCAAGAGACCCAGTACTTC CSAPLKGGPQETQYF TRBJ2-5 . . TRBV20-1
TGTGCCAGCAGCAGCCAGAGCGGGGGGGCCTACGAGCAGTACTTC CASSSQSGGAYEQYF TRBJ2-7 TRBD2 once TRBV7-2
TGTGCCAGCAGTTTATGGGACGAAAGCTCCTACGAGCAGTACTTC CASSLWDESSYEQYF TRBJ2-7 . . TRBV28
TGCAGTGCTAGACAGGGGTTCTCCTACGAGCAGTACTTC CSARQGFSYEQYF TRBJ2-7 . few TRBV20-1
TGTGCCAGCAGCTACGCTGGGAGCACAGATACGCAGTATTTT CASSYAGSTDTQYF TRBJ2-3 . few TRBV7-2
TGTGCCAGCAGCCCCGGAGGACCGGCCCAGTACTTC CASSPGGPAQYF TRBJ2-5 . few TRBV7-8
TGCAGTGCTAGAGTTCGGGTAGCGGAAAGATACAATGAGCAGTTCTTC CSARVRVAERYNEQFF TRBJ2-1 . few TRBV20-1
TGTGCCAGCAGTGAACTGAGGCAGGGGGCAAACGAGCAGTACTTC CASSELRQGANEQYF TRBJ2-7 TRBD1 . TRBV6-1
TGTGCCAGCAGCTTAGTGGGGACAGGCACAAATGAGCAGTTCTTC CASSLVGTGTNEQFF TRBJ2-1 TRBD1 few TRBV7-2